This T cell receptor (beta chain) was documented in a study of human T cells and chemical hapten exposure listed by TCRdb under 2021. Turning to the overall study: For sensitization, 2% DPC in acetone was applied to an approximately 2 cm by approximately 2 cm area of upper inner arm skin. Weekly therapeutic DPC doses were additionally applied to the scalp of patients throughout the roughly 25-week study period. Patch testing was done on the upper back using Finn chambers containing 0.01% DPC, and results were scored after 6 days according to International Contact Dermatitis Research Group standards. Most of the patients in the cohort were female, and the cohort covered alopecia areata with under or over 50% scalp involvement, alopecia totalis and alopecia universalis. The libraries were sequenced as a pool, and the TCR yield per sample differed mostly because of small variations in library volumes within the pool. Peripheral blood TCR repertoire changes were tracked in vivo in alopecia patients during primary and secondary sensitization to the hapten diphenylcyclopropenone (DPC). Blood was sampled from patients pre-sensitization (week 0) and at 2, 6 and about 24 weeks after DPC sensitization. Twenty-nine alopecia patients gave blood for TCR sequencing at one to four time points (pre-sensitization, 2, 6 and 24 weeks). On the study overall, not on this receptor specifically: The number of PT1 expanded TCRs positively correlated with patch test score, significant at thresholds 8, 16 and 32 but not 4. Because all patients had alopecia, a presumed autoimmune disease, the immune response of the patients might differ from that of healthy individuals. Significantly more large CDR3 similarity clusters were formed by expanded TCRs than by pre-sensitization or healthy control sets, consistent with antigen-driven responses. Repeated subsampling changed both the strength of the expansion versus patch-test correlation and the threshold at which the correlation became significant. The number of TCRs above 1 in 1000 frequency did not change with DPC sensitization; there was no evidence of global repertoire structure alterations.

Library creation used RACE. Sequencing instrument: NextSeq 500. During library preparation, unique molecular identifiers were attached to individual cDNA molecules so that TCRs could be counted in a quantitative, reproducible way. Both TCR alpha and TCR beta chains were sequenced from each blood RNA sample. As for the original processing: Samples had a median of approximately 93,000 TCRs, with a range from roughly 23,224 to 750,000. The Decombinator software suite was used to annotate V, J and CDR3 in the TCR reads. For the PS versus PT1 abundance plots, all samples were subsampled to the same number of TCRs (28,000). Expanded TCRs were defined as absent before sensitization and observed at least eight times at the 2-week time point. In-frame beta chains were kept once TCRdb had trimmed the public reads at Q25 with fastp and called clones with MiXCR. Entries are consolidated by CDR3 protein sequence, retaining the most common genes and DNA. TCRdb's processing, not the study's, gives the V and J calls here. This sample comprises about 85,000 distinct CDR3 sequences, approximately 10% of them detected only once. The ten largest clones capture around 1.4% of the sample.

The CDR3 has 14 amino acids, counting the end cysteine and phenylalanine. Left in the record is the CDR3 DNA by itself, 42 bases read in frame from the first base. The junction shows trimming of 5 bases on V and 8 bases on J, and the gene matches do not reach 5 bases of it. CDR1 and CDR2, looked up from the germline V gene, are SGHTA and FQGNSA. The time point tag for this specimen amounts to: patch test 2, 6 weeks after DPC sensitization. Interpreted using the paper, the treatment or condition label stands for: therapeutic diphenylcyclopropenone sensitization with weekly scalp DPC. At every patch-test visit, the blood draw took place before the patch test was put on. Patients were considered eligible if aged 18 to 70, diagnosed with alopecia and deemed suitable for DPC therapy, and patients were excluded if pregnant. Total RNA was extracted from unfractionated whole blood that had been collected in Tempus Blood RNA tubes.

This clonotype has a count of ten or more. The antigen it recognizes is unknown. Per-base quality was not reported, and no clone a single base away is much larger than it. The sequencing used whole blood, collected in connection with sensitization to the hapten diphenylcyclopropenone (DPC). The chain is made from TRBV7-2 and TRBJ2-1, with TRBD1 matching 11 junction bases. The clonotype was recovered from a man aged 18-30 years with alopecia areata. Some clones in this sample may be carry-over from other donors' samples. Here the CDR3 is given as CASSLWDRGDEQFF. DNA sequence: TGTGCCAGCAGCCTATGGGACAGGGGGGATGAGCAGTTCTTC.